Below, 10 T cell receptor beta chains from the same sample are listed, as sequenced in a study of identical twins. TCRdb independently ran MiXCR on the 5' RACE reads; one entry per CDR3 protein. This table has about 530,000 distinct CDR3 sequences, 13% to 15% appearing once. The same data also went into a second study, on yellow fever vaccine responses in identical twins.

The source material was CD4+ T cells sorted from blood. The receptors derive from a young woman in good health.

This clonotype was detected only a few times. This chain connects TRBV28 to TRBJ2-3; D not resolved. The V and J ends lost 10 bases and 0 bases respectively, with 11 bases between them. This CDR3 region has 13 residues. Germline CDR1 is MDHEN and CDR2 is SYDVKM. This CDR3 is CATSASSTDTQYF. DNA for the CDR3: TGTGCCACCTCTGCGAGTAGCACAGATACGCAGTATTTT. Filled out from reference TRBV28 and TRBJ2-3, the complete variable domain reads DVKVTQSSRYLVKRTGEKVFLECVQDMDHENMFWYRQDPGLGLRLIYFSYDVKMKEKGDIPEGYSVSREKKERFSLILESASTNQTSMYLCATSASSTDTQYFGPGTRLTVL.

The V gene is TRBV6-1, the J gene TRBJ2-7; D might be TRBD1 (6 bases). V lost 5 bases and J 6 bases, leaving 20 bases between the germline ends. The germline CDR1 and CDR2 sequences are MNHNS and SASEGT. CDR3 length equals 15 residues. The CDR3 spells CASSRTASPPGEQYF. The CDR3 bases are TGTGCCAGCAGTCGGACAGCGAGTCCCCCCGGCGAGCAGTACTTC.

This clonotype occurred a few times. V gene TRBV5-1 combines with J gene TRBJ2-1, with 8 nucleotides matching TRBD2. Germline values: CDR1 SGHRS, CDR2 YFSETQ. J lost 2 bases, V lost 8 bases, and 6 bases had no gene match. This CDR3 spans 14 amino acids. The CDR3 is CASSAGGTYNEQFF. In DNA form, the CDR3 reads TGCGCCAGTTCTGCGGGGGGTACCTACAATGAGCAGTTCTTC.

This clonotype came up many times. This sequence joins TRBV7-6 and TRBJ1-1; D unclear. V gave up 1 base and J gave up 4 bases, with 16 bases separating them. Germline CDR1 SGHVS, CDR2 FNYEAQ. The CDR3 loop spans 16 amino acids. CDR3 in amino acids: CASSLGFGGTGTEAFF. The CDR3 coding sequence is TGTGCCAGCAGCTTAGGCTTTGGAGGAACGGGCACTGAAGCTTTCTTT.

This clonotype was recorded a few times. The J gene is TRBJ2-3, the V gene TRBV12-5; 9 positions match TRBD2. The J segment lost 2 bases and the V segment lost 1 base, leaving 7 bases of the junction unmatched. CDR3 size: 17 residues. Germline CDR1 reads LGHNT; CDR2 reads FRNRAP. CDR3 sequence reads: CASGLGPLAGITDTQYF. The CDR3 nucleotides are TGTGCTAGTGGTTTGGGCCCACTAGCGGGTATCACAGATACGCAGTATTTT.

This clonotype was observed a handful of times. The chain is built from TRBV11-2 and TRBJ1-6, with D maybe TRBD1 (6 bases). The V end lost 7 bases, the J end lost 10 bases, and 17 bases lay between the germline ends. Germline lookup yields CDR1 SGHAT and CDR2 FQNNGV. The CDR3 loop spans 14 amino acids. This chain's CDR3 is CASTEIRGISPLHF. CDR3 nucleotides: TGTGCCAGCACCGAGATCAGGGGAATATCACCCCTCCACTTT. The variable domain in full, completed from reference TRBV11-2 and TRBJ1-6, reads EAGVAQSPRYKIIEKRQSVAFWCNPISGHATLYWYQQILGQGPKLLIQFQNNGVVDDSQLPKDRFSAERLKGVDSTLKIQPAKLEDSAVYLCASTEIRGISPLHFGNGTRLTVT.

This clonotype was seen a few times. V gene TRBV29-1 combines with J gene TRBJ2-1; no clear D gene. The CDR3 contains 12 residues. The germline V and J ends were trimmed by 7 bases and 6 bases, with 13 bases remaining between them. CDR1 is SQVTM, CDR2 ANQGSEA, per germline. CDR3 sequence: CSAFISRNEQFF. The CDR3 coding sequence is TGCAGCGCCTTTATATCACGCAATGAGCAGTTCTTC.

This clonotype occurred a few times. The chain links TRBV7-2 to TRBJ2-1; maybe TRBD1 (6 bases). The CDR3 runs to 17 residues. The germline V gene encodes CDR1 SGHTA and CDR2 FQGNSA. V was pared by 4 bases and J by 3 bases, with 19 bases between. CDR3 loop: CASSSPRGGSYYNEQFF. CDR3 coding DNA: TGTGCCAGCAGCTCTCCCAGGGGCGGCTCCTACTACAATGAGCAGTTCTTC. Full variable domain (remainder filled in from reference TRBV7-2 and TRBJ2-1): GAGVSQSPSNKVTEKGKDVELRCDPISGHTALYWYRQSLGQGLEFLIYFQGNSAPDKSGLPSDRFSAERTGGSVSTLTIQRTQQEDSAVYLCASSSPRGGSYYNEQFFGPGTRLTVL.

The gene calls are TRBV24-1 and TRBJ2-5; no reliable D call. Germline CDR1 is KGHDR and CDR2 is SFDVKD. V was clipped by 3 bases and J by 2 bases, with 12 bases between them. The CDR3 length is 15 residues. The CDR3 DNA is TGTGCCACCAGTGATCCGCTTGAGATACAAGAGACCCAGTACTTC. It translates to CATSDPLEIQETQYF.

V is TRBV7-2 and J is TRBJ2-4; 7 bases align to TRBD2. Germline V CDR1 and CDR2: SGHTA, FQGNSA. J was trimmed by 5 bases and V by 2 bases; bases with no gene match: 0. This CDR3 has 13 residues. The CDR3 loop reads CASSLLAENIQYF. The CDR3 DNA sequence: TGTGCCAGCAGCTTACTAGCGGAAAACATTCAGTACTTC.